One and the same sample provided the 22 T cell receptor beta chains below, sequenced in a study of regulatory T cells in long-lasting Graves disease. Building of the TCR beta libraries involved iRepertoire HTBI primers and Arm-PCR of CDR3 regions. TCRdb called the multiplex PCR reads again in MiXCR, with one record for every CDR3 protein. The table records about 500,000 distinct CDR3 sequences, 12% of them present only once. Stated time point: newly diagnosed GD, antithyroid drugs for less than 3 months. With RNA extracted from PBMCs as input, the TCR library was made. This same sample was also part of a study on T cells in Graves' hyperthyroidism and ophthalmopathy.

Source: peripheral blood mononuclear cells (PBMCs), taken at new diagnosis, from a patient treated with antithyroid drugs. The receptors were gathered from a woman under 40 with Graves disease.

This chain joins TRBV7-2 and TRBJ1-1; no clear D gene. The CDR3 runs 14 residues. Trimming took off 4 bases at V and 3 bases at J, with 12 bases between the two ends. From germline, CDR1 is SGHTA and CDR2 FQGNSA. In DNA form, the CDR3 reads TGTGCCAGCAGCTACTACTGGGGAGACACTGAAGCTTTCTTT. Amino acids: CASSYYWGDTEAFF. The variable domain in full, completed from reference TRBV7-2 and TRBJ1-1, reads GAGVSQSPSNKVTEKGKDVELRCDPISGHTALYWYRQSLGQGLEFLIYFQGNSAPDKSGLPSDRFSAERTGGSVSTLTIQRTQQEDSAVYLCASSYYWGDTEAFFGQGTRLTVV.

Ten or more counts support this clonotype. The chain couples TRBV4-1 to TRBJ2-3; TRBD1 is a possible D gene (6 bases). Trimming shortened V by 3 bases and J by 4 bases, and 17 bases separated the two germline ends. The germline V gene encodes CDR1 MGHRA and CDR2 YSYEKL. CDR3 size: 16 residues. CDR3 coding DNA: TGCGCCAGCAGCCACACGTTGGACAGAAACCCAGATACGCAGTATTTT. Translated: CASSHTLDRNPDTQYF.

This clonotype was seen repeatedly, ten times or more. The chain joins TRBV27 to TRBJ2-5, with 10 bases that match TRBD1. The germline gives CDR1 MNHEY, CDR2 SMNVEV (reference sequence). The junction had 9 bases not matched to a gene; V was cut back by 6 bases and J by 2 bases. The CDR3 covers 16 residues. The CDR3 DNA sequence: TGTGCCAGCAGCCTTACCGGGACAGGGGTACAAGAGACCCAGTACTTC. Protein: CASSLTGTGVQETQYF.

This clonotype was seen more than once but under ten times. V and J are TRBV7-9 and TRBJ1-1; D uncertain. The CDR3 is 11 residues long. The germline V gene encodes CDR1 SEHNR and CDR2 FQNEAQ (reference sequence). Trimming cost V 4 bases and J 8 bases, with 8 bases left between them. DNA of the CDR3: TGTGCCAGCAGCTGGAGTAAGGAAGCTTTCTTT. Protein sequence: CASSWSKEAFF.

The V call is TRBV29-1, the J call TRBJ2-5; D is undetermined. The V gene lost 7 bases and the J gene lost 8 bases, with 17 bases spanning the gap. Germline values: CDR1 SQVTM, CDR2 ANQGSEA. This CDR3 has 12 residues. In nucleotides, the CDR3 is TGCAGCGCTTGGACGGAGTATGCAACCCAGTACTTC. Encoded protein: CSAWTEYATQYF.

This chain connects TRBV12-3 or TRBV12-4 to TRBJ1-6; 9 nucleotides match TRBD1. There are 14 residues in the CDR3. V lost 6 bases to trimming and J lost 10 bases; unmatched junction nucleotides: 7. The CDR3 is CASSTGGRGSPLHF. The CDR3 DNA sequence: TGTGCCAGCAGCACAGGGGGCCGGGGGTCACCCCTCCACTTT.

In its sample, this clonotype was seen a few times. The chain carries TRBV19 and TRBJ2-7; D possibly corresponds to TRBD1 (5 bases). The CDR3 is 13 amino acids. The germline V gene has CDR1 LNHDA and CDR2 SQIVND (reference sequence). V was shortened by 6 bases and J by 5 bases, with 14 bases between the two germline ends. In DNA form, the CDR3 reads TGTGCCAGTAGAGGGGCAGGCTGGGACGAGCAGTACTTC. This codes for CASRGAGWDEQYF.

This clonotype came up many times. The chain has TRBV6-1 and TRBJ1-6; 11 positions agree with TRBD1. The CDR3 extends over 17 amino acids. V shed 3 bases and J 5 bases; nucleotides not matched to a gene: 6. CDR1 is MNHNS, CDR2 SASEGT, per germline. This CDR3 is CASSDARDRGNNSPLHF. CDR3 DNA: TGTGCCAGCAGTGACGCGCGGGACAGGGGGAATAATTCACCCCTCCACTTT.

This clonotype was counted at least ten times. The chain uses TRBV2 and TRBJ1-5; D ambiguous. Between the trimmed V and J ends, which lost 3 bases and 0 bases, there was a span of 15 bases. Per the germline V gene, CDR1 is SNHLY and CDR2 is FYNNEI. The CDR3 has 17 residues. The CDR3 nucleotides read TGTGCCAGCAGTGACGGGTTTATAGACATTAGCAATCAGCCCCAGCATTTT. Protein product: CASSDGFIDISNQPQHF.

In this sample, this clonotype turned up many times. This chain uses TRBV28 with TRBJ1-5; D is uncertain. The CDR3 totals 13 residues. Trimming removed 6 bases from V and 16 bases from J, with 22 bases in between. Germline V lookup: CDR1 MDHEN, CDR2 SYDVKM. The CDR3 bases are TGTGCCAGCAGCCTCCCCAACAATCGTCCCCCCCATTTT. Its protein product is CASSLPNNRPPHF.

This clonotype was observed many times. The chain is built from TRBV6-2 or TRBV6-3 and TRBJ2-7, with TRBD2 matching over 10 bases. This CDR3 has 15 residues. In germline, CDR1 is MNHEY, CDR2 SVGEGT. V shed 6 bases and J 2 bases; nucleotides not matched to a gene: 7. CDR3 nucleotides: TGTGCCAGCAGCCCCAGGACTAGCGGAACCTACGAGCAGTACTTC. Protein sequence: CASSPRTSGTYEQYF.

The chain recombines TRBV7-2 with TRBJ2-1; tentatively, D is TRBD2 (5 bases). Germline V CDR1 and CDR2: SGHTA, FQGNSA. CDR3 length: 13 residues. V lost 1 base and J 8 bases, leaving 9 bases between the germline ends. The CDR3 DNA is TGTGCCAGCAGCTTAGTTATCGGGGATGAGCAGTTCTTC. This sequence encodes CASSLVIGDEQFF. Looking up the rest from reference TRBV7-2 and TRBJ2-1 gives the full variable domain: GAGVSQSPSNKVTEKGKDVELRCDPISGHTALYWYRQSLGQGLEFLIYFQGNSAPDKSGLPSDRFSAERTGGSVSTLTIQRTQQEDSAVYLCASSLVIGDEQFFGPGTRLTVL.

The chain couples TRBV27 to TRBJ2-3, with 9 bases aligning to TRBD2. V lost 3 bases and J lost 6; bases outside the gene matches: 16. CDR1 MNHEY and CDR2 SMNVEV come from the germline V gene (reference sequence). The CDR3 contains 18 residues. CDR3 nucleotides: TGTGCCAGCAGTTTCCTTCGGGGGGCTAGCGGGAAGACGGATACGCAGTATTTT. Translating it yields CASSFLRGASGKTDTQYF.

This clonotype occurred many times. This chain connects TRBV13 to TRBJ1-1; no clear D gene. V was shortened by 0 bases and J by 1 base, with 9 bases between the two germline ends. This CDR3 is 15 amino acids long. Per the germline V gene, CDR1 is PRHDT and CDR2 is FYEKMQ (reference sequence). The CDR3: CASSLGESWNTEAFF. The CDR3 DNA reads TGTGCCAGCAGCTTAGGCGAGTCTTGGAACACTGAAGCTTTCTTT.

V is TRBV19 and J is TRBJ2-1, with TRBD1 matching 12 bases. The length of the CDR3 is 15 residues. Unmatched junction bases numbered 6, after V lost 6 bases and J lost 6 bases. Per germline, CDR1 LNHDA and CDR2 SQIVND (reference sequence). The CDR3 sequence: CASSRGTGGLNEQFF. In nucleotides, the CDR3 is TGTGCCAGTAGCAGAGGGACAGGGGGCCTCAATGAGCAGTTCTTC.

This clonotype came up many times. This sequence joins TRBV6-1 and TRBJ2-5, with D unresolved. CDR1 and CDR2 (germline): MNHNS, SASEGT. Trimming took 6 bases from V and 3 from J, leaving 11 bases between them. The CDR3 consists of 13 residues. The CDR3 DNA sequence: TGTGCCAGCAGATGGGCTAGTAAAGAGACCCAGTACTTC. Protein product: CASRWASKETQYF.

This clonotype was detected ten times or more. V is TRBV11-2 and J is TRBJ1-2, with 8 positions matching TRBD1. V lost 4 bases to trimming and J lost 4 bases; unmatched junction nucleotides: 8. The CDR3 runs to 15 residues. The V gene's germline CDR1 is SGHAT and CDR2 FQNNGV. CDR3 sequence (DNA): TGTGCCAGCAGCTCCGGCAGGGGGCCCTCCTATGGCTACACCTTC. It codes for CASSSGRGPSYGYTF.

This clonotype was found many times. The chain joins TRBV18 to TRBJ1-1, with TRBD1 identical over 9 bases. The germline V gene has CDR1 KGHSH and CDR2 LQKENI. V lost 4 bases to trimming and J lost 4 bases; unmatched junction nucleotides: 10. There are 16 residues in the CDR3. This CDR3 is CASSRDRAARGTEAFF. DNA of the CDR3: TGTGCCAGCTCACGGGACAGGGCCGCGAGGGGCACTGAAGCTTTCTTT.

This clonotype was seen repeatedly, ten times or more. The chain links TRBV30 to TRBJ1-1; D unclear. V was cut by 4 bases and J by 4 bases, with 7 bases left in between. Germline values: CDR1 GTSNPN, CDR2 SVGIG (reference sequence). This CDR3 comprises 11 residues. CDR3: CAWTRGTEAFF. In DNA form, the CDR3 reads TGTGCCTGGACGCGGGGCACTGAAGCTTTCTTT. Full variable domain (missing parts from reference TRBV30 and TRBJ1-1): SQTIHQWPATLVQPVGSPLSLECTVEGTSNPNLYWYRQAAGRGLQLLFYSVGIGQISSEVPQNLSASRPQDRQFILSSKKLLLSDSGFYLCAWTRGTEAFFGQGTRLTVV.

Many counts were recorded for this clonotype. The chain recombines TRBV4-2 with TRBJ2-2; TRBD2 aligns across 11 bases. Germline V gene data show CDR1 as LGHNA and CDR2 as YNFKEQ. The CDR3 consists of 17 residues. Trimming removed 0 bases from V and 9 bases from J; junction bases left unmatched: 9. CDR3 nucleotide sequence: TGTGCCAGCAGCCAAGACTATAGCGGGAGGGCACGCTGGGAGCTGTTTTTT. It is translated as CASSQDYSGRARWELFF.

This clonotype was seen ten or more times. The chain uses TRBV11-2 and TRBJ1-5; 9 bases are a match to TRBD1. Germline V gene data show CDR1 as SGHAT and CDR2 as FQNNGV. Trimming took 5 bases from V and 3 from J; bases not matched to a gene: 2. There are 14 residues in the CDR3. CDR3 region: CASSRTGDNQPQHF. For the CDR3, the DNA is TGTGCCAGCAGCCGGACAGGGGACAATCAGCCCCAGCATTTT.

The chain is built from TRBV6-2 or TRBV6-3 and TRBJ1-2; TRBD1 might be the D (5 bases). The germline V and J ends were trimmed by 7 bases and 4 bases, with 16 bases remaining between them. This CDR3 is built from 14 residues. CDR1 MNHEY and CDR2 SVGEGT come from the germline V gene. CDR3 nucleotides: TGTGCCAGCACCCCTAGGGCTGGGGCCTATGGCTACACCTTC. Its translation is CASTPRAGAYGYTF.